The 31 T cell receptor beta chains below all came from one sample that was sequenced in a study of long-term antiretroviral therapy in people with HIV (dated 2022 in TCRdb). The immunoSEQ hsTCRB v3.0 assay was used at survey level resolution for TRB variable region sequencing. TCRdb holds this immuneACCESS table with in-frame rearrangements only. Some clones are missing; in checked studies, unresolved V genes explain under half, and the rest has no known cause. The sample table lists 25,000 to 35,000 clones, around 93% of them with a count of one. Of the sample, 2.5% to 3% falls within the top ten clones. This sample comprised unsorted PBMCs, obtained just over 7.3 years after starting antiretroviral therapy. The receptor set was obtained from a man aged 50-59 years with HIV.

The chain has TRBV30 and TRBJ1-2; 10 nucleotides agree with TRBD1. Trimming took 5 bases from V and 2 from J; bases not matched to a gene: 8. The length of the CDR3 is 15 residues. Germline CDR1 is GTSNPN and CDR2 is SVGIG (reference sequence). The CDR3: CAWSEGQGENYGYTF. The CDR3 DNA sequence: TGTGCCTGGTCCGAAGGACAGGGGGAGAACTATGGCTACACCTTC.

This clone was detected only once. This sequence joins TRBV27 and TRBJ2-3; the D call may be TRBD1 or TRBD2 (6 bases each). V was shortened by 8 bases and J by 4 bases, with 22 bases between the two germline ends. The CDR3 runs to 16 residues. Looked up from germline, CDR1 is MNHEY and CDR2 is SMNVEV (reference sequence). CDR3 residues: CASQRSPGAMADTQYF. As DNA, the CDR3 is TGTGCCAGCCAGCGTTCTCCGGGGGCTATGGCAGATACGCAGTATTTT.

The rearrangement uses TRBV5-1 and TRBJ2-2, with D perhaps assigned TRBD1 or TRBD2 (6 bases each). CDR3 size: 14 residues. Germline V gene data show CDR1 as SGHRS and CDR2 as YFSETQ. V gave up 0 bases and J gave up 6 bases, with 9 bases separating them. For the CDR3, the DNA is TGCGCCAGCAGCTTGGATGGGGGGCCCGGGGAGCTGTTTTTT. Protein: CASSLDGGPGELFF.

The J gene is TRBJ2-1, the V gene TRBV5-8; 7 bases agree with TRBD1. Germline V CDR1 and CDR2: SGHTS, YDEGEE. The CDR3 consists of 14 residues. Trimming cost V 4 bases and J 9 bases; bases outside gene matches: 10. The CDR3 coding sequence is TGTGCCAGCAGCCCCCCACTTGCAGGGGGTGAGCAGTTCTTC. Translation: CASSPPLAGGEQFF.

This clone was counted only a few times. The V and J genes are TRBV2 and TRBJ2-7; maybe TRBD1 (5 bases). Trimming cost V 0 bases and J 5 bases, with 5 bases left between them. The CDR3 spans 12 residues. Germline values: CDR1 SNHLY, CDR2 FYNNEI. The CDR3 bases are TGTGCCAGCAGTGAAGCAGGGGACGAGCAGTACTTC. The encoded protein is CASSEAGDEQYF.

This chain links TRBV28 with TRBJ1-5; D gene unclear. This CDR3 has 16 amino acids. V gave up 7 bases and J gave up 2 bases, with 18 bases separating them. CDR1 is MDHEN, CDR2 SYDVKM, per germline. CDR3 DNA: TGTGCCAGCACCCTATATCCTGGGAGCGGCAATCAGCCCCAGCATTTT. The encoded protein is CASTLYPGSGNQPQHF.

The chain is built from TRBV9 and TRBJ2-7; TRBD2 aligns across 9 bases. Germline assignment: CDR1 SGDLS and CDR2 YYNGEE. The V segment lost 4 bases and the J segment 4 bases; nucleotides outside the gene matches: 9. The CDR3 is made up of 15 amino acids. CDR3 in amino acids: CASSPQGRGGYEQYF. The CDR3 nucleotides read TGTGCCAGCAGCCCCCAGGGGCGGGGGGGGTACGAGCAGTACTTC.

The V call is TRBV7-8, the J call TRBJ2-7; 7 nucleotides match TRBD1. The V gene's germline CDR1 is SGHVS and CDR2 FQNEAQ. V was pared by 5 bases and J by 0 bases, with 7 bases of the junction left unmatched. The CDR3 sequence is 15 residues long. The CDR3 sequence is CASSRQGGDSYEQYF. For the CDR3, the DNA is TGTGCCAGCAGCAGACAGGGTGGGGACTCCTACGAGCAGTACTTC.

The chain combines TRBV19 with TRBJ2-3; the D gene is possibly TRBD1 (6 bases). CDR1 is LNHDA and CDR2 is SQIVND in the germline V gene (reference sequence). There are 13 residues in the CDR3. V lost 7 bases to trimming and J lost 2 bases, with 10 bases between them. In DNA, the CDR3 is TGTGCCAGTACGGGACAACTCACAGATACGCAGTATTTT. It translates to CASTGQLTDTQYF.

V gene TRBV28 combines with J gene TRBJ1-5; a weak D match, TRBD1 (6 bases). CDR3 length: 16 residues. Germline values: CDR1 MDHEN, CDR2 SYDVKM. The V end was cut by 3 bases, the J end by 4 bases, with 16 bases between. CDR3 nucleotides: TGTGCCAGCAGTTTGGGGGGGGCATCGCTGAATCAGCCCCAGCATTTT. This sequence encodes CASSLGGASLNQPQHF. Drawing the rest from reference TRBV28 and TRBJ1-5, the complete variable domain is DVKVTQSSRYLVKRTGEKVFLECVQDMDHENMFWYRQDPGLGLRLIYFSYDVKMKEKGDIPEGYSVSREKKERFSLILESASTNQTSMYLCASSLGGASLNQPQHFGDGTRLSIL.

Only one count was recorded for this clone. The V call is TRBV6-5, the J call TRBJ2-7, with D possibly being TRBD1 (6 bases). The germline CDR1 and CDR2 sequences are MNHEY and SVGAGI. The CDR3 is 13 residues long. V was clipped by 6 bases and J by 1 base, with 10 bases between them. CDR3 region: CASSVGGSYEQYF. As DNA, the CDR3 is TGTGCCAGCAGCGTAGGGGGATCCTACGAGCAGTACTTC.

This chain joins TRBV6-5 and TRBJ2-7; TRBD2 agrees at 7 bases. Germline lookup yields CDR1 MNHEY and CDR2 SVGAGI. V dropped 5 bases and J dropped 4; count of bases not matched to a gene: 11. The CDR3 is 15 residues long. The CDR3, as DNA: TGTGCCAGCAGTACGGGACTAACCCCTATATACGAGCAGTACTTC. Protein product: CASSTGLTPIYEQYF.

The rearrangement uses TRBV4-1 and TRBJ2-7; D is unresolved. Deletions cut 5 bases from V and 2 bases from J, with 10 bases between. CDR3 length equals 13 residues. CDR1 is MGHRA, CDR2 YSYEKL, per germline. In DNA form, the CDR3 reads TGCGCCAGCAGCTCACGGATTACCTACGAGCAGTACTTC. Protein: CASSSRITYEQYF.

In DNA, the CDR3 is TGTGCCAGCAGCCGAGCCGGGTCAGGTCAGCCCCAGCATTTT. Protein: CASSRAGSGQPQHF. The chain carries TRBV6-5 and TRBJ1-5; no clear D gene. This CDR3 region has 14 residues. Germline loops: CDR1 MNHEY, CDR2 SVGAGI. Trimming shortened V by 6 bases and J by 6 bases, and 15 bases separated the two germline ends.

The chain employs TRBV4-3 and TRBJ2-5, with 8 bases lining up with TRBD2. Germline lookup yields CDR1 LGHNA and CDR2 YSLEER. The CDR3 is 14 amino acids. Trimming at V came to 1 base and at J to 6 bases, leaving 4 bases not matched to a gene. CDR3 sequence (DNA): TGCGCCAGCAGCCAAGGAGCGGGGGCAAAGACCCAGTACTTC. It is translated as CASSQGAGAKTQYF.

This clone was counted a single time. J is TRBJ2-7 and V is TRBV6-5, with 9 bases aligning to TRBD1. This CDR3 contains 15 residues. The germline V gene encodes CDR1 MNHEY and CDR2 SVGAGI. Trimming removed 5 bases from V and 2 bases from J; junction bases left unmatched: 7. The CDR3 DNA sequence: TGTGCCAGCAGTCCTGGGACAGGGTTGCCCTACGAGCAGTACTTC. Its protein is CASSPGTGLPYEQYF.

The V and J genes are TRBV19 and TRBJ2-1; 9 nucleotides align to TRBD2. Trimming at V came to 3 bases and at J to 5 bases, leaving 5 bases not matched to a gene. In germline, CDR1 is LNHDA, CDR2 SQIVND (reference sequence). The CDR3 has 15 residues. CDR3 sequence reads: CASSIVAGEDNEQFF. The CDR3 nucleotides read TGTGCCAGTAGTATTGTAGCGGGGGAGGACAATGAGCAGTTCTTC.

The gene calls are TRBV9 and TRBJ1-2, with TRBD1 as a possible D gene (6 bases). Germline values: CDR1 SGDLS, CDR2 YYNGEE. The V gene lost 4 bases and the J gene lost 4 bases, with 20 bases spanning the gap. CDR3 length equals 16 residues. The CDR3: CASSPRSRGVGYGYTF. The CDR3 nucleotides read TGTGCCAGCAGCCCCCGTAGCAGGGGCGTGGGCTATGGCTACACCTTC.

The chain links TRBV29-1 to TRBJ2-7; 8 bases are shared with TRBD1. After removal of 7 bases from V and 10 bases from J, the junction contained 6 bases not matched to a gene. In germline, CDR1 is SQVTM, CDR2 ANQGSEA. This CDR3 is 10 amino acids long. CDR3: CSGSDRGQYF. In DNA form, the CDR3 reads TGCAGCGGGAGCGACAGGGGACAGTACTTC.

This chain joins TRBV28 and TRBJ1-5; 9 bases match TRBD1. The CDR3 contains 16 residues. The J segment lost 1 base and the V segment lost 5 bases, leaving 6 bases of the junction unmatched. Germline loops: CDR1 MDHEN, CDR2 SYDVKM. Written as DNA, the CDR3 is TGTGCCAGCAGTGGGGACAGGGCAAGGAGCAATCAGCCCCAGCATTTT. This encodes CASSGDRARSNQPQHF. The full variable domain, in which reference TRBV28 and TRBJ1-5 provide the parts outside the CDR3, is DVKVTQSSRYLVKRTGEKVFLECVQDMDHENMFWYRQDPGLGLRLIYFSYDVKMKEKGDIPEGYSVSREKKERFSLILESASTNQTSMYLCASSGDRARSNQPQHFGDGTRLSIL.

The rearrangement uses TRBV5-1 and TRBJ2-7; no reliable D call. This CDR3 has 15 amino acids. The V gene's germline CDR1 is SGHRS and CDR2 YFSETQ. V lost 0 bases and J 3 bases, leaving 13 bases between the germline ends. In DNA form, the CDR3 reads TGCGCCAGCAGCTTGGGGCAGGTTGGCTTCTACGAGCAGTACTTC. Translated, it gives CASSLGQVGFYEQYF.

This chain joins TRBV19 and TRBJ2-7, with 7 bases fitting TRBD1. The CDR3 consists of 13 residues. Germline loops: CDR1 LNHDA, CDR2 SQIVND (reference sequence). The V and J ends lost 5 bases and 3 bases, in that order; junction bases with no gene match: 4. DNA for the CDR3: TGTGCCAGTAGTGTGGACAGGTTCTACGAGCAGTACTTC. It yields the protein CASSVDRFYEQYF.

The V call is TRBV19, the J call TRBJ2-2, with D perhaps being TRBD1 or TRBD2 (6 bases each). V was pared by 3 bases and J by 6 bases, with 20 bases between. Germline V lookup: CDR1 LNHDA, CDR2 SQIVND (reference sequence). The CDR3 is made up of 17 amino acids. The CDR3 sequence is CASSIRGDSGFAGELFF. In nucleotides, the CDR3 is TGTGCCAGTAGTATTAGGGGGGACTCAGGTTTCGCCGGGGAGCTGTTTTTT.

The chain employs TRBV6-1 and TRBJ2-1; 13 bases align to TRBD2. The CDR3 extends over 15 amino acids. The germline V gene encodes CDR1 MNHNS and CDR2 SASEGT. V shed 6 bases, J shed 8 bases, and the junction held 7 bases outside the gene matches. This CDR3 reads CASRATSGGAHEQFF. CDR3 DNA sequence: TGTGCCAGCAGAGCCACTAGCGGGGGGGCCCATGAGCAGTTCTTC.

The V gene is TRBV5-4, the J gene TRBJ2-1, with a weak D call TRBD2 (6 bases). Trimming stripped 0 bases from V and 5 bases from J, with 9 bases between. In germline, CDR1 is SGHNT, CDR2 YYREEE (reference sequence). This CDR3 comprises 14 residues. CDR3 in DNA: TGTGCCAGCAGCTTGGCCCCGGGGGACAATGAGCAGTTCTTC. Encoded protein: CASSLAPGDNEQFF.

This chain links TRBV7-3 with TRBJ2-1; 12 bases are a match to TRBD1. V was clipped by 2 bases and J by 14 bases; unmatched bases: 10. This CDR3 comprises 15 residues. The germline V gene has CDR1 SGHTA and CDR2 FQGTGA. CDR3 loop: CASSLGGQGAQEKFF. CDR3 DNA sequence: TGTGCCAGCAGCTTAGGGGGACAGGGGGCGCAGGAAAAGTTCTTC.

The chain employs TRBV7-2 and TRBJ1-4; 7 nucleotides match TRBD1. The CDR3 loop spans 15 amino acids. Germline CDR1 and CDR2: SGHTA and FQGNSA. The V gene end was trimmed by 0 bases and the J gene end by 8 bases; junction bases not matched to a gene: 6. The CDR3 sequence: CASSLAVTGREKLFF. CDR3 DNA sequence: TGTGCCAGCAGCTTAGCTGTGACAGGGAGAGAAAAACTGTTTTTT. Full variable domain (remainder filled in from reference TRBV7-2 and TRBJ1-4): GAGVSQSPSNKVTEKGKDVELRCDPISGHTALYWYRQSLGQGLEFLIYFQGNSAPDKSGLPSDRFSAERTGGSVSTLTIQRTQQEDSAVYLCASSLAVTGREKLFFGSGTQLSVL.

The chain carries TRBV5-1 and TRBJ1-1; D is undetermined. The CDR3 extends over 14 amino acids. The germline CDR1 and CDR2 sequences are SGHRS and YFSETQ. Trimming shortened V by 1 base and J by 0 bases, and 7 bases separated the two germline ends. The CDR3 spells CASSLIALNTEAFF. In DNA form, the CDR3 reads TGCGCCAGCAGCTTGATAGCCTTGAACACTGAAGCTTTCTTT.

The count of this clone is one. V gene TRBV6-5 combines with J gene TRBJ1-4, with D possibly being TRBD1 (5 bases). The V end was cut by 10 bases, the J end by 8 bases, with 20 bases between. CDR1 and CDR2 (germline): MNHEY, SVGAGI. The CDR3 length is 14 residues. CDR3 residues: CATLRAGGGEKLFF. As DNA, the CDR3 is TGTGCCACCCTCCGCGCCGGGGGTGGCGAAAAACTGTTTTTT.

V usage is TRBV27 and J usage is TRBJ2-7; D may be TRBD1 or TRBD2 (5 bases each). CDR1 and CDR2 (germline): MNHEY, SMNVEV (reference sequence). The CDR3 consists of 14 residues. V dropped 3 bases and J dropped 0 bases, with 9 bases sitting between them. The CDR3 nucleotides are TGTGCCAGCAGTTTCCGGGACCCCTCCTACGAGCAGTACTTC. This codes for CASSFRDPSYEQYF.

The chain joins TRBV14 to TRBJ1-3, with a tentative D call TRBD1 (6 bases). The CDR3 sequence is 15 residues long. Trimming left V 1 base short and J 2 bases short, with 9 bases between. CDR1 is SGHDN, CDR2 FVKESK, per germline. The CDR3 DNA reads TGTGCCAGCAGCCAAGTCGGGGGCACTGGAAACACCATATATTTT. This gives the protein CASSQVGGTGNTIYF.